These 9 T cell receptor beta chains came from one sample sequenced in a study of shared clonotypes between healthy human individuals. Selected positively for CCR7 and CD45RO-negative, naive CD8 cells excluded terminally differentiated effector memory CD45RA+ cells. Assay used: immunoSEQ multiplex PCR; TCRdb lists only in-frame clones, some missing. This sample has around 700,000 clones, with about 92% found just once. Source material: naive CD8+ T cells sorted from blood. Receptors originate from a man younger than 45 in good health.

The V call is TRBV25-1, the J call TRBJ2-3; no reliable D call. The CDR3 is made up of 10 amino acids. Germline CDR1 and CDR2: MGHDK and SYGVNS. V was trimmed by 10 bases and J by 3 bases, leaving 5 bases between them. CDR3 amino acids: CATLTDTQYF. Written as DNA, the CDR3 is TGTGCCACCCTTACAGATACGCAGTATTTT. Drawing the rest from reference TRBV25-1 and TRBJ2-3, the complete variable domain is EADIYQTPRYLVIGTGKKITLECSQTMGHDKMYWYQQDPGMELHLIHYSYGVNSTEKGDLSSESTVSRIRTEHFPLTLESARPSHTSQYLCATLTDTQYFGPGTRLTVL.

This CDR3 is CASSPNSSGFSYEQYF. The DNA of the CDR3 is TGTGCCAGCAGCCCGAACTCTAGCGGGTTTTCCTACGAGCAGTACTTC. The chain combines TRBV28 with TRBJ2-7, with 8 bases aligning to TRBD2. This CDR3 spans 16 amino acids. Trimming at V came to 6 bases and at J to 1 base, leaving 11 bases not matched to a gene. Germline loops: CDR1 MDHEN, CDR2 SYDVKM. Together with reference TRBV28 and TRBJ2-7, the CDR3 gives the full variable domain: DVKVTQSSRYLVKRTGEKVFLECVQDMDHENMFWYRQDPGLGLRLIYFSYDVKMKEKGDIPEGYSVSREKKERFSLILESASTNQTSMYLCASSPNSSGFSYEQYFGPGTRLTVT.

This clone appeared once. The J gene is TRBJ2-2, the V gene TRBV6-5, with D perhaps assigned TRBD1 or TRBD2 (5 bases each). The germline V and J ends were trimmed by 0 bases and 6 bases, with 8 bases remaining between them. The germline CDR1 and CDR2 sequences are MNHEY and SVGAGI. The CDR3 covers 14 residues. The chain's CDR3 is CASSYSRGAGELFF. In DNA, the CDR3 is TGTGCCAGCAGTTACTCCCGGGGCGCCGGGGAGCTGTTTTTT.

The CDR3 sequence is CASSGRGRTGRFEQYF. CDR3 DNA sequence: TGTGCCAGCAGCGGGCGGGGCCGGACAGGGCGGTTCGAGCAGTACTTC. This chain joins TRBV9 and TRBJ2-7, with 8 bases lining up with TRBD1. After removal of 3 bases from V and 6 bases from J, the junction contained 14 bases not matched to a gene. Germline CDR1 SGDLS, CDR2 YYNGEE. This CDR3 has 16 amino acids.

This chain links TRBV4-1 with TRBJ2-7; D unresolved. This CDR3 contains 19 residues. Per germline, CDR1 MGHRA and CDR2 YSYEKL. V lost 0 bases and J 4 bases, leaving 25 bases between the germline ends. The DNA for the CDR3 is TGCGCCAGCAGCCAAGAGTGGCCCATCGGTAGCCATGTAAAATACGAGCAGTACTTC. Protein: CASSQEWPIGSHVKYEQYF.

This clone was counted once. V gene TRBV11-3 combines with J gene TRBJ2-1; TRBD2 agrees at 12 bases. CDR3 size: 14 residues. The germline gives CDR1 SGHNT, CDR2 YENEEA. V lost 5 bases and J lost 5; bases outside the gene matches: 1. The CDR3 coding sequence is TGTGCCAGCAGCCCTAGCGGGAGGGACAATGAGCAGTTCTTC. Amino acid sequence: CASSPSGRDNEQFF.

This chain links TRBV6-5 with TRBJ2-7; D is uncertain. The CDR3 is 12 amino acids. The germline V gene encodes CDR1 MNHEY and CDR2 SVGAGI. Trimming removed 8 bases from V and 0 bases from J, with 8 bases in between. CDR3 loop: CASGPNSYEQYF. For the CDR3, the DNA is TGTGCCAGCGGCCCGAACTCCTACGAGCAGTACTTC.

The DNA for the CDR3 is TGTGCCAGCAGCACCTCGACTAGCGGGGCCTACACCGGGGAGCTGTTTTTT. Its translation: CASSTSTSGAYTGELFF. V usage is TRBV7-9 and J usage is TRBJ2-2, with 11 nucleotides matching TRBD2. V was clipped by 5 bases and J by 3 bases; unmatched bases: 8. The length of the CDR3 is 17 residues. Germline V gene lookup returns CDR1 SEHNR and CDR2 FQNEAQ (reference sequence).

This chain links TRBV9 with TRBJ1-2, with D perhaps matching TRBD1 (6 bases). The CDR3 runs to 13 residues. The ends were cut back, 3 bases at V and 7 bases at J, with 13 bases in the middle. CDR1 SGDLS and CDR2 YYNGEE come from the germline V gene. In DNA, the CDR3 is TGTGCCAGCAGCGCAGTACAGGGCGTTGGCTACACCTTC. This translates into CASSAVQGVGYTF. The full variable domain, with the rest looked up from reference TRBV9 and TRBJ1-2, is DSGVTQTPKHLITATGQRVTLRCSPRSGDLSVYWYQQSLDQGLQFLIQYYNGEERAKGNILERFSAQQFPDLHSELNLSSLELGDSALYFCASSAVQGVGYTFGSGTRLTVV.